These T cell receptor beta chains were read from a single sample in a study of brain T cells in children with intractable seizures. TCRdb's table, derived via immunoSEQ multiplex PCR, lists solely in-frame clones and lacks some. The data show tens of thousands of clones, with approximately 94% seen just once and about 1.4% held by the top ten. The starting material was peripheral blood, obtained at surgery. All receptors come from a boy under two years old with tuberous sclerosis and intractable seizures. Both conserved end residues are part of each CDR3. D genes are given only for firm matches. The size entry is marked missing in some rows and otherwise reads once, few, many or a size class.

d_gene	abundance	len	v_gene	j_gene	CDR3aa	CDR3nt
NA	NA	13	TRBV30	TRBJ1-3	CAWSSGPGNTIYF	TGTGCCTGGAGTTCGGGGCCCGGAAACACCATATATTTT
NA	NA	10	TRBV20-1	TRBJ2-7	CSALKSEQYF	TGCAGTGCTTTGAAGAGCGAGCAGTACTTC
TRBD1	once	15	TRBV19	TRBJ1-1	CASSINPSFPGGAFF	TGTGCCAGTAGTATTAATCCGTCTTTCCCAGGGGGAGCTTTCTTT
TRBD2	NA	18	TRBV5-4	TRBJ2-1	CASSEISPGLAGVNEQFF	TGTGCCAGCAGCGAAATCTCACCGGGACTAGCGGGAGTCAATGAGCAGTTCTTC
NA	NA	15	TRBV6-5	TRBJ1-1	CASSYSLSAYSEAFF	TGTGCCAGCAGTTATTCACTCTCAGCCTACAGTGAAGCTTTCTTT
TRBD2	NA	15	TRBV5-1	TRBJ2-7	CASCPSSGMSEEQYF	TGCGCCAGCTGTCCCTCTAGCGGGATGAGTGAGGAGCAGTACTTC
NA	NA	12	TRBV6-6	TRBJ2-2	CASLTSVGELFF	TGTGCCAGCCTTACTTCTGTGGGGGAGCTGTTTTTT
TRBD1	NA	16	TRBV6-1	TRBJ1-5	CASSEASQGFNQPQHF	TGTGCCAGCAGTGAAGCTTCACAGGGGTTTAATCAGCCCCAGCATTTT
TRBD2	NA	16	TRBV19	TRBJ2-3	CASSISAGGLADTQYF	TGTGCCAGTAGTATATCGGCGGGAGGGCTGGCAGATACGCAGTATTTT
NA	NA	14	TRBV30	TRBJ1-1	CAWSFGLPGAEAFF	TGTGCCTGGAGTTTCGGGCTCCCAGGCGCTGAAGCTTTCTTT
TRBD1	NA	15	TRBV11-3	TRBJ2-7	CASSDGTDSSYEQYF	TGTGCCAGCAGCGACGGGACAGATAGCTCCTACGAGCAGTACTTC
NA	NA	15	TRBV5-8	TRBJ1-5	CASSLRGGSNQPQHF	TGTGCCAGCAGCTTGAGAGGGGGTAGCAATCAGCCCCAGCATTTT
NA	NA	14	TRBV7-9	TRBJ2-7	CASSLKAGTYEQYF	TGTGCCAGCAGCTTAAAAGCCGGGACCTACGAGCAGTACTTC
NA	NA	13	TRBV7-3	TRBJ2-3	CASSFQGTDTQYF	TGTGCCAGCAGCTTCCAGGGCACAGATACGCAGTATTTT
TRBD2	NA	15	TRBV19	TRBJ2-7	CASRKLAGGTYEQYF	TGTGCCAGTAGGAAACTAGCGGGGGGGACCTACGAGCAGTACTTC
TRBD2	once	16	TRBV27	TRBJ2-3	CASSSVGGEGTDTQYF	TGTGCCAGCAGTTCCGTGGGGGGGGAAGGCACAGATACGCAGTATTTT
NA	NA	14	TRBV2	TRBJ1-1	CASSEVGLNTEAFF	TGTGCCAGCAGTGAAGTGGGGCTGAACACTGAAGCTTTCTTT
NA	NA	14	TRBV5-1	TRBJ1-2	CASSSEARGNGYTF	TGCGCCAGCAGTTCCGAGGCGCGGGGGAATGGCTACACCTTC
TRBD1	NA	16	TRBV19	TRBJ1-5	CASRRDRTYSNQPQHF	TGTGCCAGCCGGAGGGACAGGACCTATAGCAATCAGCCCCAGCATTTT
NA	NA	12	TRBV7-2	TRBJ1-2	CASSFTGHGYTF	TGTGCCAGCAGCTTCACGGGCCACGGCTACACCTTC
TRBD1	NA	16	TRBV7-2	TRBJ2-7	CASSSTSDRGLYEQYF	TGTGCCAGCAGCTCGACGTCGGACAGGGGGCTTTACGAGCAGTACTTC
NA	NA	11	TRBV5-4	TRBJ2-3	CASSLADTQYF	TGTGCCAGCAGCTTGGCAGATACGCAGTATTTT
TRBD1	NA	14	TRBV30	TRBJ1-6	CAWSVGTGGSPLHF	TGTGCCTGGAGTGTCGGGACAGGGGGTTCACCCCTCCACTTT
TRBD1	NA	17	TRBV7-6	TRBJ1-2	CASSKGTGPYLGYGYTF	TGTGCCAGCAGCAAAGGGACAGGACCCTATTTGGGATATGGCTACACCTTC
NA	NA	11	TRBV19	TRBJ1-2	CASAWGPGYTF	TGTGCCAGCGCCTGGGGGCCTGGCTACACCTTC
TRBD1	NA	16	TRBV15	TRBJ2-2	CATSRDRGYVTGELFF	TGTGCCACCAGCCGAGACAGGGGGTACGTCACCGGGGAGCTGTTTTTT
NA	NA	16	TRBV7-9	TRBJ2-1	CASSLGDSSSYNEQFF	TGTGCCAGCAGCTTAGGGGACTCCAGCTCCTACAATGAGCAGTTCTTC
TRBD1	NA	13	TRBV29-1	TRBJ2-7	CSVDGQGLYEQYF	TGCAGCGTAGATGGACAGGGTCTCTACGAGCAGTACTTC
TRBD1	once	13	TRBV19	TRBJ2-5	CASGRTGRETQYF	TGTGCCAGTGGCCGGACAGGGAGAGAGACCCAGTACTTC
NA	once	12	TRBV29-1	TRBJ1-3	CSVRDIGNTIYF	TGCAGCGTCCGGGACATTGGAAACACCATATATTTT
NA	NA	15	TRBV5-1	TRBJ2-7	CASTDALAGGHEQYF	TGCGCCAGCACCGACGCGTTGGCAGGTGGTCACGAGCAGTACTTC
NA	NA	13	TRBV6-5	TRBJ1-2	CASSPREGKGYTF	TGTGCCAGCAGCCCACGTGAGGGGAAGGGCTACACCTTC
NA	once	15	TRBV28	TRBJ1-5	CASIPKQAYHQPQHF	TGTGCCAGCATCCCAAAGCAGGCCTACCATCAGCCCCAGCATTTT